This paragraph covers one T cell receptor beta chain sequence. The data originate from a study of T cell responses to AZD1222 COVID-19 vaccine. The CDR3 is made up of 11 amino acids. The V end lost 2 bases, the J end lost 10 bases, and 9 bases lay between the germline ends. Germline CDR1 reads SGHAT; CDR2 reads FQNNGV. Produced via immunoSEQ multiplex PCR; TCRdb's table is partial and in-frame only. The table has 150,000 or so clones, around nine tenths seen once; the top ten hold 6.9%. This clonotype was sampled from an adult in good health. The starting material was peripheral blood, obtained on day 0 of AZD1222 vaccination. The chain employs TRBV11-2 and TRBJ2-7; D not resolved. The CDR3 region is CASSLRLLQYF. CDR3 nucleotides: TGTGCCAGCAGCTTAAGACTGCTTCAGTACTTC.